The 15 T cell receptor beta chains reported below all come from one sample, sequenced in a study of read filtering for tumor transcriptome and immune sequencing. This library used around 400 ng RNA and molecular barcoded adaptors spanning alpha/delta and beta/gamma chains. TCRdb analysed the reads with MiXCR anew, one entry per CDR3 protein. This table holds about 22,000 distinct CDR3 sequences, roughly 13% found once. The sequencing sample was made of a population of CD138-negative cells sorted from bone marrow. The receptors originated from a donor at least 40 years old with multiple myeloma.

This clonotype occurred many times. The chain joins TRBV7-9 to TRBJ2-7; D unclear. The CDR3 is 11 amino acids. V was pared by 4 bases and J by 4 bases, with 5 bases between. Germline V gives CDR1 SEHNR, CDR2 FQNEAQ (reference sequence). As DNA, the CDR3 is TGTGCCAGCAGCTCAATATACGAGCAGTACTTC. Its translation: CASSSIYEQYF. The complete variable domain, with remaining parts taken from reference TRBV7-9 and TRBJ2-7, reads DTGVSQNPRHKITKRGQNVTFRCDPISEHNRLYWYRQTLGQGPEFLTYFQNEAQLEKSRLLSDRFSAERPKGSFSTLEIQRTEQGDSAMYLCASSSIYEQYFGPGTRLTVT.

This clonotype has a count of ten or more. The V call is TRBV7-9, the J call TRBJ2-3; TRBD1 might be the D (5 bases). This CDR3 region has 14 residues. V dropped 1 base and J dropped 2 bases, with 7 bases sitting between them. CDR1 is SEHNR and CDR2 is FQNEAQ in the germline V gene (reference sequence). In DNA form, the CDR3 reads TGTGCCAGCAGCTTAGACAGGTTCACAGATACGCAGTATTTT. It is translated as CASSLDRFTDTQYF. Complete variable domain (other parts from reference TRBV7-9 and TRBJ2-3): DTGVSQNPRHKITKRGQNVTFRCDPISEHNRLYWYRQTLGQGPEFLTYFQNEAQLEKSRLLSDRFSAERPKGSFSTLEIQRTEQGDSAMYLCASSLDRFTDTQYFGPGTRLTVL.

This clonotype was seen repeatedly, ten times or more. The chain joins TRBV29-1 to TRBJ2-6; unclear D gene. The germline V gene has CDR1 SQVTM and CDR2 ANQGSEA. Trimming pared 2 bases from V and 4 bases from J, leaving 3 bases between. The CDR3 extends over 12 amino acids. In DNA, the CDR3 is TGCAGCGTTGAATTCGGGGCCAACGTCCTGACTTTC. It is translated as CSVEFGANVLTF.

As for this clonotype: Since a much larger clone is just one base distant, this may be a read error. The gene calls are TRBV3-1 and TRBJ2-1; D uncertain. CDR3 length: 14 amino acids. CDR1 LGHDT and CDR2 YNNKEL come from the germline V gene (reference sequence). The CDR3 nucleotides are TGTGGCAGCAGCCATGCAGCTTCCTACAATGAGCAGTTCTTC. Its translation: CGSSHAASYNEQFF.

This clonotype was recorded many times. The V call is TRBV27, the J call TRBJ2-2; D is possibly TRBD2 (6 bases). V lost 2 bases, J lost 6 bases, and 13 bases lay in between. This CDR3 region has 15 residues. CDR1 is MNHEY, CDR2 SMNVEV, per germline (reference sequence). The CDR3 DNA sequence: TGTGCCAGCAGTTTAATTGGTTGGGGGGCCGGGGAGCTGTTTTTT. It encodes CASSLIGWGAGELFF.

This clonotype was seen a few times. This may be a read error: a much more frequent sequence differs by one nucleotide. The chain joins TRBV11-2 to TRBJ2-2; 9 nucleotides agree with TRBD1. Per the germline V gene, CDR1 is SGHAT and CDR2 is FQNNGV. This CDR3 region has 16 residues. Here the CDR3 DNA reads TGTGCCGGCAGCTCAGCGTCACAGGGGGCGGCCGGGGAGCTGTTTTTT. It specifies CAGSSASQGAAGELFF.

Concerning this clonotype: A much more abundant neighbour one base away suggests this may be a read error. The conserved final phenylalanine or tryptophan is absent from the CDR3, which likely points to a read error. The DNA is omitted, as the CDR3 cannot be located on it reliably, and the CDR3 follows TCRdb's listing. The rearrangement joins TRBV11-3 to TRBJ2-2; TRBD2, the table's D call, was not compared with the DNA. Per germline, CDR1 SGHNT and CDR2 YENEEA. Termini included, the CDR3 measures 14 amino acids. The CDR3 loop is CASMTGASTGELSL.

This clonotype occurred many times. The chain links TRBV6-2 or TRBV6-3 to TRBJ2-1; TRBD1 agrees at 9 bases. V was clipped by 2 bases and J by 4 bases; unmatched bases: 3. Germline CDR1 and CDR2: MNHEY and SVGEGT. The CDR3 spans 15 residues. The CDR3 coding sequence is TGTGCCAGCAGTTACGGAGGACAGGGGTACAATGAGCAGTTCTTC. Residues: CASSYGGQGYNEQFF.

This clonotype was counted many times. The chain carries TRBV3-1 and TRBJ2-7; D might be TRBD2 (5 bases). Germline V gives CDR1 LGHDT, CDR2 YNNKEL (reference sequence). The CDR3 extends over 13 amino acids. V dropped 3 bases and J dropped 3 bases, with 9 bases sitting between them. For the CDR3, the DNA is TGTGCCAGCAGCCAGAGAGAGGGCTACGAGCAGTACTTC. Translating it yields CASSQREGYEQYF.

Turning to this clonotype: This CDR3 fails to terminate in the conserved phenylalanine or tryptophan, so it likely reflects a read error. This chain connects TRBV27 to TRBJ2-1; TRBD2 aligns across 10 bases. J was trimmed by 6 bases and V by 2 bases; bases with no gene match: 13. Per the germline V gene, CDR1 is MNHEY and CDR2 is SMNVEV (reference sequence). There are 18 residues in the CDR3. The CDR3 region has the DNA TGTGCCAGCAGTTTAGATCTAGCGGGAGTGGGACCGGGCAATGAGCAGTTCACC. It translates to CASSLDLAGVGPGNEQFT.

This clonotype was recorded at least ten times. The chain has TRBV6-1 and TRBJ2-3; D remains unclear. Trimming took 4 bases from V and 4 from J, leaving 12 bases between them. Germline CDR1 and CDR2: MNHNS and SASEGT. This CDR3 has 14 residues. The CDR3 spells CASSGLSSPDTQYF. For the CDR3, the DNA is TGTGCCAGCAGTGGCCTCTCTAGTCCAGATACGCAGTATTTT.

This clonotype was seen many times. The chain combines TRBV4-2 with TRBJ1-4, with 9 bases lining up with TRBD1. Trimming took 2 bases from V and 5 from J; bases not matched to a gene: 15. Germline CDR1 reads LGHNA; CDR2 reads YNFKEQ. The CDR3 is 19 residues long. The CDR3 DNA reads as TGTGCCAGCAGCCAACGGAAGGGGACAGGGTTCGTCGAGAATGAAAAACTGTTTTTT. This translates into CASSQRKGTGFVENEKLFF.

This clonotype was seen ten or more times. The chain uses TRBV5-1 and TRBJ1-5; D gene uncertain. Germline V gene lookup returns CDR1 SGHRS and CDR2 YFSETQ. This CDR3 contains 15 residues. The ends were cut back, 0 bases at V and 1 base at J, with 8 bases in the middle. For the CDR3, the DNA is TGCGCCAGCAGCTTGGGTGATTCCAGCAATCAGCCCCAGCATTTT. This gives the protein CASSLGDSSNQPQHF.

This chain uses TRBV2 with TRBJ2-1, with D uncertain. V lost 3 bases, J lost 2 bases, and 11 bases lay in between. The CDR3 has 15 amino acids. Per germline, CDR1 SNHLY and CDR2 FYNNEI. The CDR3 sequence: CASSDLRSPYNEQFF. As DNA, the CDR3 is TGTGCCAGCAGTGACTTGCGGAGTCCCTACAATGAGCAGTTCTTC.

The J gene is TRBJ1-2, the V gene TRBV29-1, with 10 bases identical to TRBD1. From germline, CDR1 is SQVTM and CDR2 ANQGSEA. The CDR3 spans 14 residues. V gave up 4 bases and J gave up 6 bases; unmatched junction bases: 8. The CDR3 sequence is CSVVPSGTGDGYTF. The DNA for the CDR3 is TGCAGCGTTGTACCATCCGGGACAGGGGATGGCTACACCTTC.